This T cell receptor (beta chain) was recorded in a study of cytomegalovirus exposure and HLA in healthy donors. Whole-study context: The same platform was used for the 120 validation repertoires and the approximately 670 first-cohort repertoires, a later analysis reported. Whole-study findings and limits: Most sequenced TCRs were rare (though some public TCRs occurred in many donors). The investigators catalogued 150 to 200 TCR beta chains as cytomegalovirus-associated.

Assay: immunoSEQ multiplex PCR; the TCRdb copy retains only in-frame clones and omits some. The data hold 150,000 to 170,000 clones, with approximately 86% observed a single time. The ends were cut back, 5 bases at V and 3 bases at J, with 10 bases in the middle. The CDR3 spans 13 residues. From germline, CDR1 is SGHNT and CDR2 YENEEA. The donors were members of the approximately 130-subject validation cohort (separate from the roughly 670-subject first cohort). Comments on this clone: The antigen is undetermined.

This chain joins TRBV11-3 and TRBJ1-1; D perhaps matches TRBD1 (5 bases). This sequence originates from a man aged 18 to 35 in good health and CMV-seropositive. Input material: PBMCs. As DNA, the CDR3 is TGTGCCAGCAGCCAGGGTCCGGACACTGAAGCTTTCTTT. Protein: CASSQGPDTEAFF.